These T cell receptor beta chains were read from a single sample in a study of T cells in Graves' hyperthyroidism and ophthalmopathy. TCRdb ran MiXCR on the multiplex PCR reads and lists one entry per CDR3 protein. The repertoire consists of approximately 600,000 distinct CDR3 sequences, with over 12% occurring once and the leading ten covering approximately 4.2%. The sequencing input was blood. These receptors were obtained from a woman aged 40 to 50 with Graves' ophthalmopathy. CDR3s include the opening cysteine and the closing phenylalanine or tryptophan. D genes are given only for firm matches. Size is omitted from some rows. Given values are once, few, many or a class for expanded clones.

d_call: -
v_call: TRBV11-2
j_call: TRBJ1-1
clone_size: many
cdr3_aa: CASTGMENTEAFF
cdr3_nt: TGTGCCAGCACTGGAATGGAAAACACTGAAGCTTTCTTT

d_call: -
v_call: TRBV29-1
j_call: TRBJ2-4
clone_size: -
cdr3_aa: CSGIRGWSSGIQYF
cdr3_nt: TGCAGCGGTATCCGGGGCTGGTCTTCAGGCATTCAGTACTTC

d_call: -
v_call: TRBV19
j_call: TRBJ2-7
clone_size: once
cdr3_aa: CASSIAGAEQYF
cdr3_nt: TGTGCCAGTAGTATAGCCGGGGCCGAGCAGTACTTC

d_call: -
v_call: TRBV7-8
j_call: TRBJ1-1
clone_size: many
cdr3_aa: CASSLASQNTEAFF
cdr3_nt: TGTGCCAGCAGCTTAGCCTCACAAAACACTGAAGCTTTCTTT

d_call: TRBD2
v_call: TRBV29-1
j_call: TRBJ2-7
clone_size: few
cdr3_aa: CSVEDRGSEQYF
cdr3_nt: TGCAGCGTTGAAGATCGCGGGAGTGAGCAGTACTTC

d_call: -
v_call: TRBV7-9
j_call: TRBJ2-2
clone_size: few
cdr3_aa: CASGRGGGTGELFF
cdr3_nt: TGTGCCAGCGGCAGGGGAGGAGGTACCGGGGAGCTGTTTTTT

d_call: -
v_call: TRBV30
j_call: TRBJ1-1
clone_size: -
cdr3_aa: CAWSPRGWAEAFF
cdr3_nt: TGTGCCTGGAGCCCCCGGGGGTGGGCTGAAGCTTTCTTT

d_call: -
v_call: TRBV30
j_call: TRBJ1-2
clone_size: many
cdr3_aa: CAWSTTALLNYGYTF
cdr3_nt: TGTGCCTGGAGTACGACAGCCCTACTTAACTATGGCTACACCTTC

d_call: -
v_call: TRBV2
j_call: TRBJ1-2
clone_size: many
cdr3_aa: CASSAVPYGYTF
cdr3_nt: TGTGCCAGCAGTGCCGTTCCTTATGGCTACACCTTC

d_call: -
v_call: TRBV7-3
j_call: TRBJ1-2
clone_size: many
cdr3_aa: CASSSHGYQGYTF
cdr3_nt: TGTGCCAGCAGCTCTCACGGATACCAAGGCTACACCTTC

d_call: TRBD2
v_call: TRBV7-2
j_call: TRBJ2-7
clone_size: many
cdr3_aa: CASSPSSGSGSYEQYF
cdr3_nt: TGTGCCAGCAGCCCAAGCAGCGGGAGTGGGTCCTACGAGCAGTACTTC

d_call: -
v_call: TRBV13
j_call: TRBJ2-7
clone_size: -
cdr3_aa: CASSTGGSGSYEQYF
cdr3_nt: TGTGCCAGCAGCACCGGGGGTAGCGGATCCTACGAGCAGTACTTC

d_call: TRBD1
v_call: TRBV9
j_call: TRBJ1-2
clone_size: many
cdr3_aa: CASSVGPTGGYGYTF
cdr3_nt: TGTGCCAGCAGCGTAGGGCCCACAGGGGGCTATGGCTACACCTTC

d_call: -
v_call: TRBV20-1
j_call: TRBJ2-2
clone_size: many
cdr3_aa: CSARGGPGELFF
cdr3_nt: TGCAGTGCTAGAGGAGGTCCCGGGGAGCTGTTTTTT

d_call: -
v_call: TRBV6-5
j_call: TRBJ2-7
clone_size: many
cdr3_aa: CASAGIRASYEQYF
cdr3_nt: TGTGCCAGCGCCGGAATCAGGGCATCCTACGAGCAGTACTTC

d_call: -
v_call: TRBV6-1
j_call: TRBJ2-7
clone_size: -
cdr3_aa: CASSPPVSFGGEQYF
cdr3_nt: TGTGCCAGCAGCCCTCCGGTCTCCTTTGGTGGCGAGCAGTACTTC

d_call: -
v_call: TRBV5-8
j_call: TRBJ1-1
clone_size: -
cdr3_aa: CASSFEIPTNTEAFF
cdr3_nt: TGTGCCAGCAGCTTTGAAATTCCTACGAACACTGAAGCTTTCTTT

d_call: -
v_call: TRBV7-8
j_call: TRBJ1-5
clone_size: many
cdr3_aa: CASSLNRDGYQPQHF
cdr3_nt: TGTGCCAGCAGCTTAAATCGGGACGGTTATCAGCCCCAGCATTTT

d_call: TRBD1
v_call: TRBV18
j_call: TRBJ1-1
clone_size: -
cdr3_aa: CASSPPATRGHEAFF
cdr3_nt: TGTGCCAGCTCACCCCCGGCAACGAGGGGGCACGAAGCTTTCTTT

d_call: -
v_call: TRBV6-2/TRBV6-3
j_call: TRBJ2-2
clone_size: many
cdr3_aa: CASSNGFTGELFF
cdr3_nt: TGTGCCAGCAGCAATGGGTTCACCGGGGAGCTGTTTTTT

d_call: -
v_call: TRBV6-1
j_call: TRBJ2-4
clone_size: few
cdr3_aa: CASSPTGPLAKNIQYF
cdr3_nt: TGTGCCAGCAGTCCTACAGGGCCCTTAGCCAAAAACATTCAGTACTTC

d_call: TRBD1
v_call: TRBV6-5
j_call: TRBJ2-7
clone_size: many
cdr3_aa: CASSYLQGAWMWYEQYF
cdr3_nt: TGTGCCAGCAGTTACCTGCAGGGGGCATGGATGTGGTACGAGCAGTACTTC

d_call: TRBD1
v_call: TRBV6-2/TRBV6-3
j_call: TRBJ2-5
clone_size: many
cdr3_aa: CASSPLDRAQETQYF
cdr3_nt: TGTGCCAGCAGTCCCTTGGACAGGGCCCAAGAGACCCAGTACTTC

d_call: -
v_call: TRBV7-8
j_call: TRBJ1-5
clone_size: -
cdr3_aa: CASSLAVWQDNQPQHF
cdr3_nt: TGTGCCAGCAGCTTAGCGGTCTGGCAGGACAATCAGCCCCAGCATTTT

d_call: TRBD1
v_call: TRBV19
j_call: TRBJ1-5
clone_size: many
cdr3_aa: CASSILDRDNQPQHF
cdr3_nt: TGTGCCAGTAGTATCCTGGACAGGGACAATCAGCCCCAGCATTTT

d_call: TRBD2
v_call: TRBV9
j_call: TRBJ2-5
clone_size: many
cdr3_aa: CASSARGGSETQYF
cdr3_nt: TGTGCCAGCAGCGCCCGGGGGGGCTCAGAGACCCAGTACTTC